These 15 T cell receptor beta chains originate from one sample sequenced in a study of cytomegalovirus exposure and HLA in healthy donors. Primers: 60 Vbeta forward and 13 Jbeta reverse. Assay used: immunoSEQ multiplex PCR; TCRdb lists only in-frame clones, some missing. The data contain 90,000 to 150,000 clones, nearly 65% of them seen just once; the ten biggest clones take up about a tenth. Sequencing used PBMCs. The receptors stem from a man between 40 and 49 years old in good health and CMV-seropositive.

The CDR3 region has the DNA TGCAGCGTTGATTGGGGGGGCCTGTTTGAGCAGTTCTTC. It translates to CSVDWGGLFEQFF. The chain is built from TRBV29-1 and TRBJ2-1, with a tentative D call TRBD2 (7 bases). This CDR3 is built from 13 residues. Trimming shortened V by 3 bases and J by 9 bases, and 15 bases separated the two germline ends. Germline V CDR1 and CDR2: SQVTM, ANQGSEA.

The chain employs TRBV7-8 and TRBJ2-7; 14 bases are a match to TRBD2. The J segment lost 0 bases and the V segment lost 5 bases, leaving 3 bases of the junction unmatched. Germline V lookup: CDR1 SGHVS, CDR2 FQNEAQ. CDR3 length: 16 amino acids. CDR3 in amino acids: CASSNGTSGSSYEQYF. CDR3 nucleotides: TGTGCCAGCAGCAACGGGACTAGCGGGAGCTCCTACGAGCAGTACTTC. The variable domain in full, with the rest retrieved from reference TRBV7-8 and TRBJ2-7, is GAGVSQSPRYKVAKRGQDVALRCDPISGHVSLFWYQQALGQGPEFLTYFQNEAQLDKSGLPSDRFFAERPEGSVSTLKIQRTQQEDSAVYLCASSNGTSGSSYEQYFGPGTRLTVT.

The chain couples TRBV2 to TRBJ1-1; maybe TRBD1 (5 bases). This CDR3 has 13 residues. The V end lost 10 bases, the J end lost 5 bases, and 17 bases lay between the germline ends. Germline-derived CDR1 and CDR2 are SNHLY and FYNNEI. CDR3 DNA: TGTGCCAACCGGGACTCAGATGGTACTGAAGCTTTCTTT. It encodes CANRDSDGTEAFF.

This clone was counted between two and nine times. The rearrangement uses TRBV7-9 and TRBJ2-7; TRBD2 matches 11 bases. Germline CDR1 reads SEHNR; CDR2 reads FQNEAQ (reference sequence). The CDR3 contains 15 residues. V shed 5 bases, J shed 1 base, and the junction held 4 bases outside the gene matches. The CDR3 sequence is CASSTGTSGSYEQYF. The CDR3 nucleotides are TGTGCCAGCAGCACCGGGACTAGCGGATCCTACGAGCAGTACTTC.

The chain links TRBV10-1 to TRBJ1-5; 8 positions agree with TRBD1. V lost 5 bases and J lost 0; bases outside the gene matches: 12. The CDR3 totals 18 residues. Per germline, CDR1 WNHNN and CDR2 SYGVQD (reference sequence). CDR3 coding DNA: TGCGCCAGCAGTACAGCCAGGGGGCAGATCCATAGCAATCAGCCCCAGCATTTT. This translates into CASSTARGQIHSNQPQHF.

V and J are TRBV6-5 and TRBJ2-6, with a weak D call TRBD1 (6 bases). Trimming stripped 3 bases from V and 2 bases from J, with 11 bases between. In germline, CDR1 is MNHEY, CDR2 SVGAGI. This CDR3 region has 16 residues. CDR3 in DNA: TGTGCCAGCAGTTATGGGGGCGCCACTGGGGCCAACGTCCTGACTTTC. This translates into CASSYGGATGANVLTF.

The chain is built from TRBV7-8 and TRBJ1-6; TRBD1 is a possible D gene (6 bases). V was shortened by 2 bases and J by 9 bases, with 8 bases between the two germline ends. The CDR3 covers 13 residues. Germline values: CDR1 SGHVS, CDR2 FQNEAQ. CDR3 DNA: TGTGCCAGCAGCTTAACAGGGCTTTCACCCCTCCACTTT. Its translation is CASSLTGLSPLHF.

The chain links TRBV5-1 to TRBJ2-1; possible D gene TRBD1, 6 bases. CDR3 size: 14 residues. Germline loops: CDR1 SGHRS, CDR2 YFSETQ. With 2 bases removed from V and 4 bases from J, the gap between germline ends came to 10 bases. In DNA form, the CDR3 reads TGCGCCAGCAGCTTATCGGGACATTACAATGAGCAGTTCTTC. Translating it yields CASSLSGHYNEQFF. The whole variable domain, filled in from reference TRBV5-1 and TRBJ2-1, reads KAGVTQTPRYLIKTRGQQVTLSCSPISGHRSVSWYQQTPGQGLQFLFEYFSETQRNKGNFPGRFSGRQFSNSRSEMNVSTLELGDSALYLCASSLSGHYNEQFFGPGTRLTVL.

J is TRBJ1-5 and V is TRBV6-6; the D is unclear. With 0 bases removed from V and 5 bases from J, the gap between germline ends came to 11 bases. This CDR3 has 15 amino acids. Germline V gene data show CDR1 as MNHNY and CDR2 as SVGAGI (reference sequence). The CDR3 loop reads CASSYSAGNDQPQHF. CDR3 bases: TGTGCCAGCAGTTACTCTGCGGGGAACGATCAGCCCCAGCATTTT.

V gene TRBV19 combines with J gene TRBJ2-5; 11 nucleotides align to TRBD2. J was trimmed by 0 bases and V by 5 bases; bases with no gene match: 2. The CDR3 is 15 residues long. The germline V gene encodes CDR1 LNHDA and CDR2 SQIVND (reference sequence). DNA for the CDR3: TGTGCCAGTAGTTCGACTAGCGGGGACCAAGAGACCCAGTACTTC. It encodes CASSSTSGDQETQYF. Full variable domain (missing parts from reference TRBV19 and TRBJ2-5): DGGITQSPKYLFRKEGQNVTLSCEQNLNHDAMYWYRQDPGQGLRLIYYSQIVNDFQKGDIAEGYSVSREKKESFPLTVTSAQKNPTAFYLCASSSTSGDQETQYFGPGTRLLVL.

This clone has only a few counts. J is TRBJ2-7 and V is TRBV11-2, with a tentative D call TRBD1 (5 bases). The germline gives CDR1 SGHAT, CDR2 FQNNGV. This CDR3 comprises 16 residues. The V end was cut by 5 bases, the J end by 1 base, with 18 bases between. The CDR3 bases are TGTGCCAGCAGCCCTTACCAGGGCGGTTCGTCCTACGAGCAGTACTTC. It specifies CASSPYQGGSSYEQYF.

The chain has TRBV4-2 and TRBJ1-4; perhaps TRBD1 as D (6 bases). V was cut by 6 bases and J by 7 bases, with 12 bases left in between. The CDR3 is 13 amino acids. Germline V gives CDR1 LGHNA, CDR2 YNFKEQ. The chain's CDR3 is CASRGGGTEKLFF. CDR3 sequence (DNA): TGTGCCAGCAGGGGAGGGGGAACTGAAAAACTGTTTTTT.

The CDR3 is CASDQGLANEKLFF. In nucleotides, the CDR3 is TGTGCCAGCGATCAGGGACTTGCTAATGAAAAACTGTTTTTT. This chain connects TRBV7-9 to TRBJ1-4; weak D call: TRBD1 (5 bases). V lost 8 bases and J 3 bases, leaving 13 bases between the germline ends. The CDR3 consists of 14 residues. Per germline, CDR1 SEHNR and CDR2 FQNEAQ (reference sequence).

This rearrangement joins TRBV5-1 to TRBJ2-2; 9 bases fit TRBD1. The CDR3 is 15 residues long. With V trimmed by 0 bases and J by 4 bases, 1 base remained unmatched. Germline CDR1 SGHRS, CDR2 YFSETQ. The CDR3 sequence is CASSLDRGLTGELFF. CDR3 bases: TGCGCCAGCAGCTTGGACAGGGGGCTCACCGGGGAGCTGTTTTTT.

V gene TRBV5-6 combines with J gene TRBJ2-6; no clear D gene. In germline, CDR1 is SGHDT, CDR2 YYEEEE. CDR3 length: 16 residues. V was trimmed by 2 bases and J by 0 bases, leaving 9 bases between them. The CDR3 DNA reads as TGTGCCAGCAGCTTCTTCTCGAGCTCTGGGGCCAACGTCCTGACTTTC. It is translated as CASSFFSSSGANVLTF.